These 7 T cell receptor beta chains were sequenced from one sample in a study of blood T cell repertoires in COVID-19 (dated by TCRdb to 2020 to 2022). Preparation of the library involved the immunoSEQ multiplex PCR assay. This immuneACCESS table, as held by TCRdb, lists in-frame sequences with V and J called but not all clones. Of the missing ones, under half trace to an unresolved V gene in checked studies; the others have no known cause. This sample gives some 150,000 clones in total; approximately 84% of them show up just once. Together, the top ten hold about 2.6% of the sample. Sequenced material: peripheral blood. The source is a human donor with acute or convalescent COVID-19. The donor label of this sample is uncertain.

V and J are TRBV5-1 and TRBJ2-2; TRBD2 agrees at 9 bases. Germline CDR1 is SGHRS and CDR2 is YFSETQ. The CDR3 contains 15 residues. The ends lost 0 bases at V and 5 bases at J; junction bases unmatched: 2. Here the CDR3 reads CASSLASGATGELFF. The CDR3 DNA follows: TGCGCCAGCAGCTTGGCTAGCGGGGCGACCGGGGAGCTGTTTTTT. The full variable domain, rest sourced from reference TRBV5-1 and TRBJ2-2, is KAGVTQTPRYLIKTRGQQVTLSCSPISGHRSVSWYQQTPGQGLQFLFEYFSETQRNKGNFPGRFSGRQFSNSRSEMNVSTLELGDSALYLCASSLASGATGELFFGEGSRLTVL.

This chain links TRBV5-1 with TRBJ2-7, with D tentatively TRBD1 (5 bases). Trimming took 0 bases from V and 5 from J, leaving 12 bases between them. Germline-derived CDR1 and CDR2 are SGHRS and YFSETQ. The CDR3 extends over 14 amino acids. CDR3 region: CASSLEAGPHEQYF. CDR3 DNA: TGCGCCAGCAGCTTGGAAGCAGGGCCCCACGAGCAGTACTTC.

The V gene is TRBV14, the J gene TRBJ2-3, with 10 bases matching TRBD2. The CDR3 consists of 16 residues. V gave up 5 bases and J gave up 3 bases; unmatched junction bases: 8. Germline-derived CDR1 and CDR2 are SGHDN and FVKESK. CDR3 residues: CASSLQRGGITDTQYF. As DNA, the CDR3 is TGTGCCAGCAGCTTACAGCGGGGGGGCATAACAGATACGCAGTATTTT.

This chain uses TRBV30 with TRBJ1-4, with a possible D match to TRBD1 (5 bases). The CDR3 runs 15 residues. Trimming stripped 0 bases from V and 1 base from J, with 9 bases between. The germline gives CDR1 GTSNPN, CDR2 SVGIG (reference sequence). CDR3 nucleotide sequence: TGTGCCTGGAGTGTACGGAGGGGAACTAATGAAAAACTGTTTTTT. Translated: CAWSVRRGTNEKLFF.

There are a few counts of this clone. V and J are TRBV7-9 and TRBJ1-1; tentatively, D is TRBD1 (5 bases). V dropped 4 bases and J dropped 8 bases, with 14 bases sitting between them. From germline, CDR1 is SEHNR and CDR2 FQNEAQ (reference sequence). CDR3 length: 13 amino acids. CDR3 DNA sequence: TGTGCCAGCAGCTCCCAGGGAGGCGGGGAAGCTTTCTTT. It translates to CASSSQGGGEAFF.

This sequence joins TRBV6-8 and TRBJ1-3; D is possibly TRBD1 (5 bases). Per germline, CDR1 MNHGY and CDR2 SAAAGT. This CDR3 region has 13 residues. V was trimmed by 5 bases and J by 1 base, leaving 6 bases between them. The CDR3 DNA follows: TGTGCCAGCAGTACAGGATCTGGAAACACCATATATTTT. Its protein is CASSTGSGNTIYF.

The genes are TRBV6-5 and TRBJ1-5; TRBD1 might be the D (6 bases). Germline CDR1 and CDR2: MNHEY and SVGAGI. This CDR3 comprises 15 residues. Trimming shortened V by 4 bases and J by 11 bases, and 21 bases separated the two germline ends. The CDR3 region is CASSSPRDMTQAQHF. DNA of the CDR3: TGTGCCAGCAGTTCTCCCCGGGACATGACCCAGGCCCAGCATTTT.